Only one count was recorded for the clone carrying this T cell receptor (beta chain). The data derive from a study of blood T cell repertoires in COVID-19. The data were produced by immunoSEQ multiplex PCR, yet TCRdb's version contains in-frame clones alone and is incomplete. The sample holds some 390,000 clones, roughly 86% seen once. CDR3 length: 17 residues. The origin of this receptor is an older woman with COVID-19, enrolled during active disease. Input material: peripheral blood. V usage is TRBV21-1 and J usage is TRBJ2-7; TRBD2, the table's D call, lacks a check against the DNA. TRBV21-1 is recorded as a pseudogene. The chain's CDR3 is CASTRSSGGSSSYEQYF. In DNA, the CDR3 is TGTGCCAGCACCAGGTCTAGCGGGGGGTCGAGCTCCTACGAGCAGTACTTC.